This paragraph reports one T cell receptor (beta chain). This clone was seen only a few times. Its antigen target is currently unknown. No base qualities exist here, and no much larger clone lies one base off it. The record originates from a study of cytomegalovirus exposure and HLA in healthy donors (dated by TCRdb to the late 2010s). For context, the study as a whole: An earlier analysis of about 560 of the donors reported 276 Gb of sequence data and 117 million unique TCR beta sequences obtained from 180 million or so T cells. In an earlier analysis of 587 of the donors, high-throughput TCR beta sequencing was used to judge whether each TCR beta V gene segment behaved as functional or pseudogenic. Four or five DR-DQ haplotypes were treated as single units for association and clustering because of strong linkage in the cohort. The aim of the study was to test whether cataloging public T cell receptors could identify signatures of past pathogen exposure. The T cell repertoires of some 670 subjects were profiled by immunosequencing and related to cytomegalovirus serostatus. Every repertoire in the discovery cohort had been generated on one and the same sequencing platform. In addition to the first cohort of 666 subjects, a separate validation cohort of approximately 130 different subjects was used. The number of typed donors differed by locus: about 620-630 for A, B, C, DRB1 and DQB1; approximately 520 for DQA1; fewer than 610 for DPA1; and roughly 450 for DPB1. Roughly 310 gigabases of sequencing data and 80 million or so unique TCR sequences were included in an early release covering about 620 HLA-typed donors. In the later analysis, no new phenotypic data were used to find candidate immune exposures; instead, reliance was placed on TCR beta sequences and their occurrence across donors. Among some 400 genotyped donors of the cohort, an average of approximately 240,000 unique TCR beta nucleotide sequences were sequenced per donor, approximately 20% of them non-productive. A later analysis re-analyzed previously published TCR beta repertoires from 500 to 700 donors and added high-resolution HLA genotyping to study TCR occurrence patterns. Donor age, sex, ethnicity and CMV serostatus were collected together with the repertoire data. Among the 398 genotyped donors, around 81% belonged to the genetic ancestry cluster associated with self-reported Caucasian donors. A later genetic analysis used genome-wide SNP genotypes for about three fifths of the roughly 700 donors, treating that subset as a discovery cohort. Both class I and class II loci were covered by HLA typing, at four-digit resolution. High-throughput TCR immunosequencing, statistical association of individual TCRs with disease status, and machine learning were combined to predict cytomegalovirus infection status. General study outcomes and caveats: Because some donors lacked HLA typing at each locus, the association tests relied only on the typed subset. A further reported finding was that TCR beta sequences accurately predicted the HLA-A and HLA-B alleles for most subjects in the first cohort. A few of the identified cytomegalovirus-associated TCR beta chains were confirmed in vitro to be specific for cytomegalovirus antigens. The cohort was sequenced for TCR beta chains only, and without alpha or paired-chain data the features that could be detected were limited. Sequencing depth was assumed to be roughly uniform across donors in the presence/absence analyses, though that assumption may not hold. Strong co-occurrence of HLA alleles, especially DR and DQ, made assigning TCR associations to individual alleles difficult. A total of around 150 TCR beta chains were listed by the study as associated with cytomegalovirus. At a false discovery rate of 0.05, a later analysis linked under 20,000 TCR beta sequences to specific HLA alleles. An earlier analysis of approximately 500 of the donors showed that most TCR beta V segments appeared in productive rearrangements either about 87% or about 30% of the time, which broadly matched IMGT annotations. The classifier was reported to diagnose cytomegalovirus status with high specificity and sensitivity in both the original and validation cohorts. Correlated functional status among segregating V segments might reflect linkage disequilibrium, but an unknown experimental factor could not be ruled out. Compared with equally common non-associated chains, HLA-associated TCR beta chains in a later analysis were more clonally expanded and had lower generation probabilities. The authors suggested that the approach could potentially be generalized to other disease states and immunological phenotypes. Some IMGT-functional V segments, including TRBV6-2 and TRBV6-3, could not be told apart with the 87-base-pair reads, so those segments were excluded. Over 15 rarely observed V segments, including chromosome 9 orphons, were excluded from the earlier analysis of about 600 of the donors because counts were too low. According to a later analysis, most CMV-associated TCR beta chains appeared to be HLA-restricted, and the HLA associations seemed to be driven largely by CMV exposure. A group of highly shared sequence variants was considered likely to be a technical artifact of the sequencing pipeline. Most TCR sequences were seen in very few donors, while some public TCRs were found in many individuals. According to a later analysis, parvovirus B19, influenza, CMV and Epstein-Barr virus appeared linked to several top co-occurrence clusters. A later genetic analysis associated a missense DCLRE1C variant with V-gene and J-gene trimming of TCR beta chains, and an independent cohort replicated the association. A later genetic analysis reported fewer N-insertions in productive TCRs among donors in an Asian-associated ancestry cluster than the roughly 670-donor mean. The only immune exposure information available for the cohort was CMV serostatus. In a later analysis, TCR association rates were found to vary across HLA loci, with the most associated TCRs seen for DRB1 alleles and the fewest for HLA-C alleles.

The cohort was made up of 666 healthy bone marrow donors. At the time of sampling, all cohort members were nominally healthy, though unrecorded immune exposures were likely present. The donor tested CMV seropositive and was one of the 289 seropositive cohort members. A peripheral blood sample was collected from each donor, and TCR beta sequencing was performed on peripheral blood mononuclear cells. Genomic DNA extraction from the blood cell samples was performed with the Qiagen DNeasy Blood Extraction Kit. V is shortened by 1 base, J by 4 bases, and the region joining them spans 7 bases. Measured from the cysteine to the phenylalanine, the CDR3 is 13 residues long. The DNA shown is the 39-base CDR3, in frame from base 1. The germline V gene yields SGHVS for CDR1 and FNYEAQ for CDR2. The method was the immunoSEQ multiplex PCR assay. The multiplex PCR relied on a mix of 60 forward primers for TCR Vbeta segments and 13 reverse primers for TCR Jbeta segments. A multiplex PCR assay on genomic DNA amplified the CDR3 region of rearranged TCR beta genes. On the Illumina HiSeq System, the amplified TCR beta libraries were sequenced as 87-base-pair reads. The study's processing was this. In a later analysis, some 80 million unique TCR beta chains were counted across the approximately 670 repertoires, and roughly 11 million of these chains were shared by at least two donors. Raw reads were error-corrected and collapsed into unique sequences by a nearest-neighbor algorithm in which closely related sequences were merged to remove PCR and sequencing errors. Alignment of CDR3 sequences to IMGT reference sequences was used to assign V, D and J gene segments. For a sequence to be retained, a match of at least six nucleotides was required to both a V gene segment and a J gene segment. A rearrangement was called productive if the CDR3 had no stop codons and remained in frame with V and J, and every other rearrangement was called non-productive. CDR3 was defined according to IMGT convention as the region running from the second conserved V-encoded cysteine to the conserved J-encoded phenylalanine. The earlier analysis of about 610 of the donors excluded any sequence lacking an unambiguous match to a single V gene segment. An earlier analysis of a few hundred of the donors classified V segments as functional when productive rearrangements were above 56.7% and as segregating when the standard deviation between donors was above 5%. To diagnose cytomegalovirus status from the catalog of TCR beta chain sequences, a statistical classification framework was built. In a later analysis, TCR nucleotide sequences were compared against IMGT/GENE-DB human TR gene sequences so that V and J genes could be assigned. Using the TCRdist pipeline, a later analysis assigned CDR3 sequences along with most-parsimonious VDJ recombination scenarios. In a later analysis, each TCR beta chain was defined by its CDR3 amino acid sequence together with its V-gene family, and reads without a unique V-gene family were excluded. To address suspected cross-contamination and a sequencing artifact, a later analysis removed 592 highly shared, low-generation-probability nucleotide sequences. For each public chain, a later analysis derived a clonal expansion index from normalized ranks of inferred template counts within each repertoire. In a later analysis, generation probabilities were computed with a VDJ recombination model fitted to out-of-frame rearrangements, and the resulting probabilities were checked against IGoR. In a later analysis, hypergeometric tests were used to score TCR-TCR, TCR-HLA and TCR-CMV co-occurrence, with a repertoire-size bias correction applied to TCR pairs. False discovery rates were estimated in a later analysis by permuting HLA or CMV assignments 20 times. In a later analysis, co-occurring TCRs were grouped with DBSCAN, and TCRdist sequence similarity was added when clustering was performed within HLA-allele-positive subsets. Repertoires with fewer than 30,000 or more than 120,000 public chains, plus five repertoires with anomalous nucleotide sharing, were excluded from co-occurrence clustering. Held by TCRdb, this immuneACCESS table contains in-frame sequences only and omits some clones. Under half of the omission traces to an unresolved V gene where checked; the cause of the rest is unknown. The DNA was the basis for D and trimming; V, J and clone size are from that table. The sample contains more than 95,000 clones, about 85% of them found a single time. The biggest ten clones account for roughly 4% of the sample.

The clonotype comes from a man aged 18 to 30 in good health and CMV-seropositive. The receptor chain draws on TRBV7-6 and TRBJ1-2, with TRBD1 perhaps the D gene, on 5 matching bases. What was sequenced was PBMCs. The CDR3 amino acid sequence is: CASSLDRFYGYTF. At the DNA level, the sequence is TGTGCCAGCAGCTTAGACAGGTTCTATGGCTACACCTTC.